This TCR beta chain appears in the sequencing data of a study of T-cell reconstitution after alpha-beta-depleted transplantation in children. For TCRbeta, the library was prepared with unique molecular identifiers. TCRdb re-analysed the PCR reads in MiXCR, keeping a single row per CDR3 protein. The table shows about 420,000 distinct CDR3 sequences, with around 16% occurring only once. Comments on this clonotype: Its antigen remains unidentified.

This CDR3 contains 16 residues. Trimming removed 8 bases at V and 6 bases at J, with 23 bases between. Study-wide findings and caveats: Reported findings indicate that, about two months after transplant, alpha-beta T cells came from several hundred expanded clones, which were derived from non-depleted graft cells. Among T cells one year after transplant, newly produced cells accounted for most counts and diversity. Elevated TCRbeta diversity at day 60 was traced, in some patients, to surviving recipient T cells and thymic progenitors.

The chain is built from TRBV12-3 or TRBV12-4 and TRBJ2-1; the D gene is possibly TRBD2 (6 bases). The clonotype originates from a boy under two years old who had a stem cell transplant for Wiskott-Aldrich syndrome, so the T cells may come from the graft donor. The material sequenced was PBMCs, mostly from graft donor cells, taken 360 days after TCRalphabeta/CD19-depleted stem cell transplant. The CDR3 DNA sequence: TGTGCCAGCGGGAAGATAGCGGCTTACCGGGGCAATGAGCAGTTCTTC. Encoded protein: CASGKIAAYRGNEQFF.